These 2 T cell receptor beta chains originate from one sample sequenced in a study of T cells in Graves' hyperthyroidism and ophthalmopathy. TCR beta CDR3 region amplification was performed from RNA transcripts. Primed by the HTBI set, a first-round RT-PCR was run on the TCR CDR3. TCRdb fed the multiplex PCR reads into MiXCR, producing one record per CDR3 protein. This sample yields 650,000 to 800,000 distinct CDR3 sequences, of which about 45% are seen a single time; about 7.2% belongs to the top ten. Sequenced sample: peripheral blood or thyroid tissue (not recorded which). The receptors were gathered from an adult man with Graves' disease, either hyperthyroidism or ophthalmopathy (not recorded which).

This clonotype has at least ten counts. This sequence joins TRBV2 and TRBJ1-4; TRBD1 might be the D (6 bases). V lost 6 bases to trimming and J lost 4 bases, with 15 bases between them. Germline values: CDR1 SNHLY, CDR2 FYNNEI. The CDR3 runs 15 residues. Written as DNA, the CDR3 is TGTGCCAGCAGGGAGAGGACAGCACTTAATGAAAAACTGTTTTTT. Translated: CASRERTALNEKLFF.

This clonotype was counted at least ten times. The gene calls are TRBV6-5 and TRBJ2-5; D is unclear. CDR1 is MNHEY and CDR2 is SVGAGI in the germline V gene. Trimming cost V 0 bases and J 1 base, with 3 bases left between them. The CDR3 is 13 amino acids. CDR3: CASSYSVQETQYF. The CDR3 DNA follows: TGTGCCAGCAGTTACTCGGTCCAAGAGACCCAGTACTTC.